This T cell receptor (beta chain) emerged from a study of T cell responses to AZD1222 COVID-19 vaccine. Looking at the study overall: Second-dose groups at about 4 or about 12 weeks were pooled. General study points: The sample set comprised mostly white British donors with more females, and clonal diversity was possibly underestimated. Spike-specific TCR breadth and depth grew following two AZD1222 doses. Targets within unmutated variant regions were reportedly found for nearly half of spike-specific TCRs.

The table came from immunoSEQ multiplex PCR; TCRdb's copy has only in-frame clones and leaves some out. The sample shows under 100,000 clones, roughly 88% of them seen only once. Unmatched junction bases numbered 6, after V lost 0 bases and J lost 2 bases. This CDR3 region has 15 residues. CDR1 GTSNPN and CDR2 SVGIG come from the germline V gene (reference sequence). A word on this clone: Antigen: not known.

The specimen was peripheral blood, collected on day 0 of AZD1222 vaccination. The receptor comes from an adult in good health. The genes are TRBV30 and TRBJ1-1; 7 bases agree with TRBD1. The CDR3 spells CAWSVQGWSNTEAFF. CDR3 sequence (DNA): TGTGCCTGGAGTGTACAGGGGTGGAGTAACACTGAAGCTTTCTTT.